This T cell receptor beta chain was recorded in a study of cytomegalovirus exposure and HLA in healthy donors (dated by TCRdb to about 2017). At the level of the whole study: An earlier analysis of some 550 of the donors reported about 290 Gb of sequence data and around 120 million unique TCR beta sequences from about 179 million T cells. The number of typed donors differed by locus: about 629-640 for A, B, C, DRB1 and DQB1; 522 for DQA1; roughly 600 for DPA1; and 400 to 480 for DPB1. Donor age, sex, ethnicity and CMV serostatus were compiled alongside the repertoire data. Rather than drawing on any new phenotypic data, the later analysis identified candidate immune exposures from TCR beta sequences and the way those sequences occurred across donors. Class I and class II HLA loci were covered by the typing at four-digit resolution. A separate validation cohort of more than 100 different subjects was used in addition to the approximately 640-subject first cohort. The study aimed to test whether cataloging public T cell receptors could reveal signatures of past pathogen exposure. To predict cytomegalovirus infection status, the study combined high-throughput TCR immunosequencing, statistical association of individual TCRs with disease status, and machine learning. An earlier analysis of some 500 of the donors used high-throughput TCR beta sequencing to judge whether each TCR beta V gene segment behaved as functional or pseudogenic. Genome-wide SNP genotypes for about 65% of the roughly 670 donors were used in a later genetic analysis, which treated that subset as a discovery cohort. The study used immunosequencing to profile the T cell repertoires of around 600 subjects and linked those repertoires to cytomegalovirus serostatus. An early release covering roughly 580 HLA-typed donors comprised 250 to 350 gigabases of sequencing data and 85 million to 100 million unique TCR sequences. Every repertoire in the discovery cohort had been generated on one and the same sequencing platform. Of the approximately 400 genotyped donors, about 84% fell in the genetic ancestry cluster associated with self-reported Caucasian donors. On average, around 240,000 unique TCR beta nucleotide sequences were sequenced per donor among a few hundred genotyped donors of the cohort, with approximately 18% of those sequences being non-productive. A later analysis re-examined previously published TCR beta repertoires from more than 650 donors and added high-resolution HLA genotyping to investigate patterns of TCR occurrence. Several DR-DQ haplotypes were handled as single units for association and clustering because linkage in the cohort was strong.

For CDR1 and CDR2, the germline V gene (reference sequence) lists SGHNT and YYREEE. The CDR3, cysteine through phenylalanine, is 15 amino acids long. Only CDR3 DNA is held: 45 bases, read in frame from base 1. V sheds 3 bases and J sheds 0 bases, leaving 11 bases between their ends. As for this clone: Its antigen is currently not known. Qualities for individual bases were not recorded, and no much larger clone is one base off.

The library was made by the immunoSEQ multiplex PCR assay. For the multiplex PCR, a mixture combining 60 forward primers for TCR Vbeta segments and 13 reverse primers for TCR Jbeta segments was used. The CDR3 region of rearranged TCR beta genes was amplified from genomic DNA with a multiplex PCR assay. The amplified TCR beta libraries were sequenced on the Illumina HiSeq System as 87-base-pair reads. Under the source paper's analysis protocol: In a later analysis, roughly 80 million unique TCR beta chains were counted across the 650 to 700 repertoires, and approximately 9.9 million of these chains were shared by at least two donors. To remove PCR and sequencing errors, raw reads were error-corrected and collapsed into unique sequences using a nearest-neighbor algorithm that merged closely related sequences. CDR3 sequences were aligned to IMGT reference sequences to assign V, D and J gene segments. Each retained sequence needed at least a six-nucleotide match to both a V gene segment and a J gene segment. A rearrangement counted as productive if the CDR3 had no stop codons and remained in frame with V and J, and every other rearrangement counted as non-productive. Following IMGT convention, CDR3 was defined as the stretch from the second conserved V-encoded cysteine up to the conserved J-encoded phenylalanine. Sequences without an unambiguous match to a single V gene segment were excluded from the earlier analysis of 450 to 650 of the donors. An earlier analysis of just under 600 of the donors called V segments functional above 56.7% productive rearrangements and segregating when the between-donor standard deviation exceeded 5%. A statistical classification framework was developed to diagnose cytomegalovirus status using the catalog of TCR beta chain sequences. A later analysis assigned V and J genes by comparing TCR nucleotide sequences with IMGT/GENE-DB human TR gene sequences. Using the TCRdist pipeline, a later analysis assigned CDR3 sequences along with most-parsimonious VDJ recombination scenarios. In a later analysis, each TCR beta chain was defined by its CDR3 amino acid sequence together with its V-gene family, and reads lacking a unique V-gene family were excluded. To address suspected cross-contamination and a sequencing artifact, a later analysis removed roughly 640 highly shared, low-generation-probability nucleotide sequences. In a later analysis, a clonal expansion index for each public chain was calculated from normalized within-repertoire ranks of inferred template counts. In a later analysis, generation probabilities were computed using a VDJ recombination model fitted to out-of-frame rearrangements, and the results were checked against IGoR. In a later analysis, hypergeometric tests were used to score TCR-TCR, TCR-HLA and TCR-CMV co-occurrence, with a repertoire-size bias correction applied to TCR pairs. In a later analysis, false discovery rates were estimated by permuting HLA or CMV assignments 20 times. In a later analysis, co-occurring TCRs were grouped with DBSCAN, and TCRdist sequence similarity was added when clustering was performed within HLA-allele-positive subsets. Repertoires with fewer than 30,000 or more than 120,000 public chains were left out of co-occurrence clustering, as were several repertoires with anomalous nucleotide sharing. Drawn from immuneACCESS, this table holds only the in-frame rearrangements with V and J called that TCRdb kept. Clones are partly lost; checked studies trace under half to an unresolved V gene and leave the rest unexplained. V, J and clone size derive from that table, while D and trimming were established from the DNA sequence. The sample records about 170,000 clones, approximately 80% of which are singletons. The top ten clones comprise under 5% of the sample.

The research as a whole found: A cluster of highly shared sequence variants was judged likely to represent a technical artifact of the sequencing pipeline. In this cohort, only TCR beta chains were sequenced, and detectable features were limited by the absence of alpha or paired-chain data. When HLA alleles, especially DR and DQ, strongly co-occurred, attributing TCR associations to individual alleles was difficult. In vitro tests confirmed that a few of the cytomegalovirus-associated TCR beta chains recognize cytomegalovirus antigens. A further reported finding was that TCR beta sequences accurately predicted the HLA-A and HLA-B alleles for most subjects in the first cohort. The authors suggested that the approach could potentially be generalized to other disease states and immunological phenotypes. In a later analysis, the rate of TCR association differed among HLA loci, with DRB1 alleles having the most associated TCRs and HLA-C alleles having the fewest. Cytomegalovirus status was reported to be diagnosed by the classifier with high specificity and sensitivity in both the original and validation cohorts. V-gene and J-gene trimming of TCR beta chains was associated with a missense DCLRE1C variant in a later genetic analysis, and the association was replicated in an independent cohort. In an earlier analysis of some 640 of the donors, most TCR beta V segments were observed in productive rearrangements about 87% or about 30% of the time, broadly matching IMGT annotations. In the study, 150 to 200 TCR beta chains were listed as associated with cytomegalovirus. Because HLA typing was unavailable for some donors at each locus, only the typed subset was used in association tests. The earlier analysis of 587 of the donors excluded over 15 rarely observed V segments, including chromosome 9 orphons, because counts were too low. Across donors, most TCR sequences were observed very rarely, whereas some public TCRs were present in many individuals. In a later analysis, several top co-occurrence clusters were reported to appear linked to parvovirus B19, influenza, CMV and Epstein-Barr virus. Compared with equally common non-associated chains, HLA-associated TCR beta chains in a later analysis were more clonally expanded and had lower generation probabilities. Linkage disequilibrium might explain the correlated functional status among segregating V segments, but an unknown experimental factor could not be ruled out. In a later analysis, some 18,000 TCR beta sequences were associated with specific HLA alleles at a false discovery rate of 0.05. Sequencing depth was assumed to be roughly uniform across donors in the presence/absence analyses, though that assumption may not hold. Most CMV-associated TCR beta chains appeared to be HLA-restricted in a later analysis, and the HLA associations seemed to be driven largely by CMV exposure. The only immune exposure information available for the cohort was CMV serostatus. Some IMGT-functional V segments, including TRBV6-2 and TRBV6-3, could not be distinguished by the 87-base-pair reads and were therefore excluded. A later genetic analysis reported fewer N-insertions in productive TCRs among donors in an Asian-associated ancestry cluster than the roughly 640-donor mean.

The cohort consisted of fewer than 700 healthy bone marrow donors. Cohort members were all nominally healthy when sampled, although unrecorded immune exposures were likely present. The donor was CMV seropositive and belonged to the group of a few hundred seropositive cohort members. Every donor gave a peripheral blood sample, and the peripheral blood mononuclear cells from that sample were used for TCR beta sequencing. Genomic DNA extraction from the blood cell samples was performed with the Qiagen DNeasy Blood Extraction Kit. The chain links TRBV5-4 with TRBJ2-3; TRBD2 is perhaps the D gene, given 6 matching bases. Sequencing was performed on PBMCs. This TCR derives from a woman aged 45-60 years in good health and CMV-seropositive. CDR3 protein: CASSSGLPSTDTQYF. The bases are TGTGCCAGCAGCTCGGGACTCCCTAGCACAGATACGCAGTATTTT.